These 21 T cell receptor beta chains share one sample of origin, sequenced in a study of T cells after yellow fever vaccination. TCRdb reprocessed the 5' RACE reads via MiXCR and lists one record per CDR3 protein. The sample lists some 96,000 distinct CDR3 sequences, about 8.8% seen once, with 16% in the top ten. This sample comprised CD8+ T cells not binding an NS4B(214-222) dextramer, sorted from PBMCs, obtained around 16 days after the first yellow fever vaccination. Receptors were obtained from a man between 18 and 29 years old who received the YFV17D yellow fever vaccine.

This clonotype appeared a few times. V is TRBV6-1 and J is TRBJ2-5, with D perhaps TRBD2 (5 bases). The germline V and J ends were trimmed by 4 bases and 2 bases, with 11 bases remaining between them. The CDR3 extends over 14 amino acids. Per germline, CDR1 MNHNS and CDR2 SASEGT. This CDR3 reads CASSGVWRQETQYF. The CDR3 DNA reads TGTGCCAGCAGTGGGGTCTGGAGGCAAGAGACCCAGTACTTC.

The chain links TRBV19 to TRBJ2-7; D is ambiguous. In germline, CDR1 is LNHDA, CDR2 SQIVND (reference sequence). The CDR3 runs 13 residues. Trimming stripped 9 bases from V and 2 bases from J, with 14 bases between. The CDR3, as DNA: TGTGCCAGCGCCCTACATAGCACCTACGAGCAGTACTTC. The encoded protein is CASALHSTYEQYF.

The chain has TRBV28 and TRBJ2-1; D may correspond to TRBD1 or TRBD2 (5 bases each). The CDR3 totals 15 residues. V was cut by 7 bases and J by 7 bases, with 20 bases left in between. Germline CDR1 and CDR2: MDHEN and SYDVKM. CDR3 residues: CASTWGGGGVNEQFF. The CDR3 nucleotides are TGTGCCAGCACTTGGGGTGGGGGTGGGGTAAATGAGCAGTTCTTC. Full variable domain (missing parts from reference TRBV28 and TRBJ2-1): DVKVTQSSRYLVKRTGEKVFLECVQDMDHENMFWYRQDPGLGLRLIYFSYDVKMKEKGDIPEGYSVSREKKERFSLILESASTNQTSMYLCASTWGGGGVNEQFFGPGTRLTVL.

This clonotype has only a few counts. This chain connects TRBV10-2 to TRBJ2-7, with TRBD2 matching over 9 bases. Trimming took 7 bases from V and 2 from J; bases not matched to a gene: 0. Germline values: CDR1 WSHSY, CDR2 SAAADI. The CDR3 runs to 12 residues. Written as DNA, the CDR3 is TGCGCCAGCAAGCGGGGGGCCTACGAGCAGTACTTC. As protein: CASKRGAYEQYF.

The V call is TRBV27, the J call TRBJ2-2, with TRBD1 as a possible D gene (5 bases). Germline V gives CDR1 MNHEY, CDR2 SMNVEV (reference sequence). Deletions cut 7 bases from V and 0 bases from J, with 12 bases between. This CDR3 contains 15 residues. CDR3 sequence reads: CASTQDTANTGELFF. CDR3 DNA sequence: TGTGCCAGCACCCAGGACACCGCGAACACCGGGGAGCTGTTTTTT.

The genes are TRBV28 and TRBJ2-7; TRBD1 aligns across 10 bases. With 6 bases clipped from V and 5 bases from J, the junction kept 16 bases outside the gene matches. This CDR3 is 17 amino acids long. Germline CDR1 and CDR2: MDHEN and SYDVKM. The CDR3 loop reads CASSIALRPDRGDEQYF. The CDR3 DNA follows: TGTGCCAGCAGCATAGCCCTTCGTCCGGACAGGGGGGACGAGCAGTACTTC.

This chain links TRBV4-2 with TRBJ1-3; TRBD1 matches 9 bases. The CDR3 covers 17 residues. Germline-derived CDR1 and CDR2 are LGHNA and YNFKEQ. V was pared by 1 base and J by 0 bases, with 4 bases of the junction left unmatched. The CDR3, as DNA: TGTGCCAGCAGCCAAGGGGACAGGGCCTTCTCTGGAAACACCATATATTTT. Protein: CASSQGDRAFSGNTIYF.

This clonotype was counted a few times. The chain has TRBV27 and TRBJ2-7; D uncertain. Germline V gene sequence: CDR1 MNHEY, CDR2 SMNVEV (reference sequence). This CDR3 region has 14 residues. Deletions cut 3 bases from V and 1 base from J, with 10 bases between. The chain's CDR3 is CASSFGRSSYEQYV. Written as DNA, the CDR3 is TGTGCCAGCAGTTTCGGTCGTAGTTCCTACGAGCAGTACGTC.

The chain uses TRBV6-1 and TRBJ2-5; maybe TRBD2 (6 bases). Germline loops: CDR1 MNHNS, CDR2 SASEGT. The ends were cut back, 6 bases at V and 5 bases at J, with 19 bases in the middle. This CDR3 region has 15 residues. The CDR3 protein is CASSRPPLAWETQYF. The CDR3, as DNA: TGTGCCAGCAGCAGACCCCCACTAGCCTGGGAGACCCAGTACTTC.

This chain connects TRBV12-3 or TRBV12-4 to TRBJ2-1; D tentatively fits TRBD1 or TRBD2 (5 bases each). The V and J ends lost 7 bases and 4 bases respectively, with 14 bases between them. This CDR3 region has 14 residues. In DNA form, the CDR3 reads TGTGCCAGCACAGGGACGGAGGCTTACAATGAGCAGTTCTTC. Amino acid sequence: CASTGTEAYNEQFF.

The genes are TRBV7-6 and TRBJ2-2; D may match TRBD1 or TRBD2 (5 bases each). The germline CDR1 and CDR2 sequences are SGHVS and FNYEAQ. This CDR3 region has 13 residues. Trimming took off 0 bases at V and 7 bases at J, with 6 bases between the two ends. CDR3 DNA: TGTGCCAGCAGCTTAGCTGGGGGCGGGGAGCTGTTTTTT. Residues: CASSLAGGGELFF.

This clonotype was observed a few times. The genes are TRBV27 and TRBJ2-1; weak D call: TRBD2 (5 bases). Per the germline V gene, CDR1 is MNHEY and CDR2 is SMNVEV (reference sequence). V was shortened by 3 bases and J by 4 bases, with 13 bases between the two germline ends. The CDR3 extends over 15 amino acids. The CDR3 sequence: CASSLGSHFYNEQFF. The CDR3 DNA follows: TGTGCCAGCAGTTTGGGGAGCCACTTTTACAATGAGCAGTTCTTC.

The V and J genes are TRBV2 and TRBJ2-3; D might be TRBD1 or TRBD2, each matching 5 bases. The CDR3 extends over 14 amino acids. V was cut by 9 bases and J by 3 bases, with 16 bases left in between. Germline loops: CDR1 SNHLY, CDR2 FYNNEI. The CDR3 DNA follows: TGTGCCAGAAGTCGGACGGGGCGAACAGATACGCAGTATTTT. As protein: CARSRTGRTDTQYF. The variable domain in full, with the rest retrieved from reference TRBV2 and TRBJ2-3, is EPEVTQTPSHQVTQMGQEVILRCVPISNHLYFYWYRQILGQKVEFLVSFYNNEISEKSEIFDDQFSVERPDGSNFTLKIRSTKLEDSAMYFCARSRTGRTDTQYFGPGTRLTVL.

The table lists this clonotype with a few counts. The CDR3 here is CASSMGYSNQPQHF. In DNA form, the CDR3 reads TGTGCCAGCAGTATGGGGTATAGCAATCAGCCCCAGCATTTT. V is TRBV12-3 or TRBV12-4 and J is TRBJ1-5; no definite D call. CDR3 length equals 14 residues. The V end was cut by 5 bases, the J end by 0 bases, with 8 bases between.

The chain employs TRBV30 and TRBJ1-1; tentatively, D is TRBD1 (5 bases). The germline V gene has CDR1 GTSNPN and CDR2 SVGIG (reference sequence). The germline V and J ends were trimmed by 3 bases and 5 bases, with 13 bases remaining between them. The CDR3 is made up of 13 amino acids. The CDR3 here is CAWRWGLGTEAFF. The CDR3 nucleotides read TGTGCCTGGAGGTGGGGGTTAGGGACTGAAGCTTTCTTT.

V is TRBV24-1 and J is TRBJ2-2; D is uncertain. CDR3 length: 16 residues. V was pared by 3 bases and J by 0 bases, with 10 bases between. Germline loops: CDR1 KGHDR, CDR2 SFDVKD. CDR3 bases: TGTGCCACCAGTGATACTTCTACCTCGAACACCGGGGAGCTGTTTTTT. Protein: CATSDTSTSNTGELFF.

This clonotype was counted many times. This chain uses TRBV7-9 with TRBJ2-1, with a possible D match to TRBD1 (6 bases). This CDR3 contains 15 residues. CDR1 SEHNR and CDR2 FQNEAQ come from the germline V gene (reference sequence). V lost 4 bases and J lost 3, with 13 bases in between. CDR3 DNA: TGTGCCAGCAGCTCAACAGGGTTATACTACAATGAGCAGTTCTTC. Translated: CASSSTGLYYNEQFF.

This clonotype was picked up a small number of times. The chain joins TRBV12-3 or TRBV12-4 to TRBJ2-3, with D perhaps assigned TRBD1 or TRBD2 (6 bases each). CDR3 length equals 14 residues. The V gene lost 3 bases and the J gene lost 2 bases, with 9 bases spanning the gap. CDR3 sequence reads: CASSFGGNTDTQYF. DNA for the CDR3: TGTGCCAGCAGTTTCGGGGGCAACACAGATACGCAGTATTTT.

This clonotype was seen at least ten times. The chain recombines TRBV12-3 or TRBV12-4 with TRBJ1-5; weak D call: TRBD1 (5 bases). The CDR3 consists of 13 residues. Trimming shortened V by 3 bases and J by 4 bases, and 7 bases separated the two germline ends. CDR3 nucleotide sequence: TGTGCCAGCAGTTTCGGGGGTAATCAGCCCCAGCATTTT. Encoded protein: CASSFGGNQPQHF.

The chain links TRBV2 to TRBJ1-4, with D tentatively TRBD1 (6 bases). The CDR3 has 13 residues. The V gene's germline CDR1 is SNHLY and CDR2 FYNNEI. V lost 8 bases and J 0 bases, leaving 7 bases between the germline ends. The CDR3 reads CASEGATNEKLFF. The DNA of the CDR3 is TGTGCCAGCGAGGGGGCAACTAATGAAAAACTGTTTTTT. Combining the CDR3 with reference TRBV2 and TRBJ1-4 gives the whole variable domain EPEVTQTPSHQVTQMGQEVILRCVPISNHLYFYWYRQILGQKVEFLVSFYNNEISEKSEIFDDQFSVERPDGSNFTLKIRSTKLEDSAMYFCASEGATNEKLFFGSGTQLSVL.

This clonotype has just a few counts. The J gene is TRBJ2-3, the V gene TRBV27; D possibly matches TRBD1 or TRBD2 (5 bases each). Trimming took off 1 base at V and 4 bases at J, with 9 bases between the two ends. The CDR3 spans 14 residues. Germline V lookup: CDR1 MNHEY, CDR2 SMNVEV (reference sequence). CDR3 region: CASSLWGLADTQYF. CDR3 bases: TGTGCCAGCAGTTTATGGGGGTTGGCAGATACGCAGTATTTT.